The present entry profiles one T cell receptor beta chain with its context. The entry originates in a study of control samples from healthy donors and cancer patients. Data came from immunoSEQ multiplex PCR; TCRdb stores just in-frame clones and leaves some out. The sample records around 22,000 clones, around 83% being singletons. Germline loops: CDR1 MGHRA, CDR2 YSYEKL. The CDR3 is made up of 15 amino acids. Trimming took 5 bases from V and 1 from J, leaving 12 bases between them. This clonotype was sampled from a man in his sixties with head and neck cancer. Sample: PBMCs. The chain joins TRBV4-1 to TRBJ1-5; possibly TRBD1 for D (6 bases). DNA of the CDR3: TGCGCCAGCAGCTGGACAGAGAGAAGCAATCAGCCCCAGCATTTT. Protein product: CASSWTERSNQPQHF.